A single T cell receptor (beta chain) is shown here with its context. Its matching antigen is unknown. This entry is derived from a study of blood T cells in healthy people across ages. Study conclusions and caveats: Older age went with lower TCR beta diversity per million T cells, in a roughly linear way. Since the PBMCs were unsorted, naive and antigen-experienced cells could not be conclusively compared.

The CDR3 contains 15 residues. Between the trimmed V and J ends, which lost 8 bases and 5 bases, there was a span of 24 bases. Germline CDR1 is DFQATT and CDR2 is SNEGSKA (reference sequence). A second about 7 to 11 cycle PCR used barcoded and J-beta primers. TCRdb used MiXCR to reprocess the 5' RACE reads, holding one entry per CDR3 protein. The repertoire holds 700,000 to 950,000 distinct CDR3 sequences, with around 40% as singletons. The rearrangement links TRBV20-1 to TRBJ2-5, with D perhaps being TRBD1 or TRBD2 (6 bases each). The receptor's source is a woman aged 60-75 years in good health. The sequencing input was blood. CDR3: CSLIRATRGDETQYF. In DNA form, the CDR3 reads TGCAGTCTAATACGAGCGACAAGGGGGGACGAGACCCAGTACTTC.